Listed below are T cell receptor beta chains from one sample, sequenced in a study of blood T cell repertoires in COVID-19. The assay was immunoSEQ multiplex PCR, and TCRdb's table has in-frame clones only and misses some. Of around 160,000 clones listed, roughly 79% are singletons. Sequences were obtained from peripheral blood. These receptors all stem from a human donor with acute or convalescent COVID-19. The donor label of this sample is uncertain. CDR3s include the opening cysteine and the closing phenylalanine or tryptophan. The D gene is left open where the match is weak. Part of the rows lack a size; the others show once, few, many or a class for expanded clones.

TRBV5-5,NA,TRBJ1-2,NA,CASSPERIYYGYTF,TGTGCCAGCAGCCCTGAGAGGATTTACTATGGCTACACCTTC
TRBV3-1/TRBV3-2,NA,TRBJ1-6,NA,CASSQRVRSSYNSPLHF,TGTGCCAGCAGCCAACGGGTCCGGAGCTCCTATAATTCACCCCTCCACTTT
TRBV7-9,TRBD1,TRBJ1-1,NA,CASSPRQGRPNTEAFF,TGTGCCAGCAGCCCCCGACAGGGAAGGCCGAACACTGAAGCTTTCTTT
TRBV18,TRBD2,TRBJ2-2,NA,CASSPRAAGGNAGELFF,TGTGCCAGCTCACCAAGAGCAGCCGGGGGGAATGCCGGGGAGCTGTTTTTT
TRBV6-5,NA,TRBJ1-1,NA,CASRNPGKNTEAFF,TGTGCCAGCAGAAACCCAGGGAAGAACACTGAAGCTTTCTTT
TRBV19,TRBD1,TRBJ2-1,NA,CASSITAGGDEQFF,TGTGCCAGTAGTATTACGGCAGGGGGTGATGAGCAGTTCTTC
TRBV7-9,NA,TRBJ1-1,NA,CASSLELARKNTEAFF,TGTGCCAGCAGCTTAGAGTTGGCCAGAAAAAACACTGAAGCTTTCTTT
TRBV24-1,TRBD1,TRBJ2-2,NA,CATMGARQGITGELFF,TGTGCCACCATGGGGGCCAGACAGGGAATCACCGGGGAGCTGTTTTTT
TRBV19,TRBD1,TRBJ2-7,NA,CASSTGQPYEQYF,TGTGCCAGTAGCACGGGACAGCCCTACGAGCAGTACTTC
TRBV7-8,TRBD1,TRBJ1-2,NA,CASSWGTVQTGYTF,TGTGCCAGCAGCTGGGGGACAGTGCAAACGGGCTACACCTTC
TRBV13,TRBD1,TRBJ2-1,NA,CASSSDRGGLRDEQFF,TGTGCCAGCAGCTCGGACAGGGGGGGCCTTAGGGATGAGCAGTTCTTC
TRBV10-3,TRBD1,TRBJ2-7,NA,CAIRGTVEQYF,TGTGCCATCAGAGGGACAGTCGAGCAGTACTTC
TRBV29-1,TRBD1,TRBJ1-1,NA,CSADRVYSNTEAFF,TGCAGCGCCGACAGGGTGTACAGTAACACTGAAGCTTTCTTT
TRBV4-1,TRBD1,TRBJ1-2,NA,CASSLGQVNYGYTF,TGCGCCAGCAGCCTCGGACAGGTTAACTATGGCTACACCTTC
TRBV7-8,TRBD1,TRBJ1-2,NA,CASSTGQVLYGYTF,TGTGCCAGCAGTACGGGACAGGTCCTCTATGGCTACACCTTC
TRBV6-2/TRBV6-3,TRBD2,TRBJ2-1,NA,CASSYGGGSGYNEQFF,TGTGCCAGCAGTTACGGGGGGGGTTCAGGCTACAATGAGCAGTTCTTC
TRBV5-1,TRBD1,TRBJ2-1,NA,CASSSRGQGNNEQFF,TGCGCCAGCAGCTCGAGGGGACAGGGGAACAATGAGCAGTTCTTC
TRBV28,TRBD1,TRBJ1-2,NA,CASRFPTGINYGYTF,TGTGCCAGCAGATTCCCGACAGGGATTAACTATGGCTACACCTTC
TRBV7-9,NA,TRBJ1-4,NA,CASSSYQEAGEKLFF,TGTGCCAGCAGCTCCTACCAGGAGGCGGGTGAAAAACTGTTTTTT
TRBV24-1,NA,TRBJ1-5,NA,CATGEGGYSNQPQHF,TGTGCCACCGGGGAGGGAGGATATAGCAATCAGCCCCAGCATTTT
TRBV6-2/TRBV6-3,NA,TRBJ1-6,NA,CASSSIGDPLHF,TGTGCCAGCAGTAGCATCGGGGATCCCCTCCACTTT
TRBV5-1,NA,TRBJ1-4,NA,CASSPAGTSTNEKLFF,TGCGCCAGCAGCCCCGCAGGAACCTCAACTAATGAAAAACTGTTTTTT
TRBV7-9,TRBD2,TRBJ2-4,NA,CASSFGGGASNIQYF,TGTGCCAGCAGCTTCGGCGGGGGAGCCTCGAACATTCAGTACTTC
TRBV5-1,TRBD2,TRBJ2-3,once,CASSLGLAGGRNPDTQYF,TGCGCCAGCAGCTTGGGACTAGCGGGGGGCCGGAACCCAGATACGCAGTATTTT
TRBV3-1/TRBV3-2,NA,TRBJ1-6,NA,CASSQSDSNSPLHF,TGTGCCAGCAGCCAATCGGACAGTAATTCACCCCTCCACTTT
TRBV11-2,NA,TRBJ1-2,NA,CASSLTRTSSNYGYTF,TGTGCCAGCAGCTTAACGAGGACATCCTCTAACTATGGCTACACCTTC
TRBV5-6,TRBD1,TRBJ1-2,few,CASSATGQVANYGYTF,TGTGCCAGCAGCGCAACAGGACAGGTCGCGAACTATGGCTACACCTTC
TRBV4-1,NA,TRBJ1-4,NA,CASRAGTLPEKLFF,TGCGCCAGCAGAGCAGGGACATTGCCTGAAAAACTGTTTTTT
TRBV10-3,NA,TRBJ2-1,NA,CAISGGGADYNEQFF,TGTGCCATCAGTGGAGGCGGGGCGGACTACAATGAGCAGTTCTTC
TRBV19,TRBD1,TRBJ2-1,NA,CASSIFADRAYNEQFF,TGTGCCAGTAGTATCTTCGCGGACAGGGCCTACAATGAGCAGTTCTTC
TRBV19,NA,TRBJ1-3,NA,CASSLVSSSGNTIYF,TGTGCCAGTAGTCTCGTCTCTAGCTCTGGAAACACCATATATTTT
TRBV5-6,TRBD1,TRBJ1-6,NA,CASSRQGSDSPLHF,TGTGCCAGCAGCCGACAGGGGTCGGATTCACCCCTCCACTTT
TRBV6-1,TRBD1,TRBJ1-2,NA,CASSEDSGGTGVLRGYTF,TGTGCCAGCAGTGAAGACTCCGGCGGGACAGGGGTATTGCGAGGCTACACCTTC
TRBV3-1/TRBV3-2,TRBD1,TRBJ2-1,few,CASSLGQGGYNEQFF,TGTGCCAGCAGCCTCGGACAGGGTGGCTACAATGAGCAGTTCTTC
TRBV9,NA,TRBJ2-3,NA,CASSVVGSLGTDTQYF,TGTGCCAGCAGCGTAGTAGGCTCCCTAGGCACAGATACGCAGTATTTT
TRBV6-5,TRBD1,TRBJ1-4,once,CASSLQGTGANEKLFF,TGTGCCAGCAGTTTGCAAGGGACAGGCGCTAATGAAAAACTGTTTTTT
TRBV5-1,NA,TRBJ2-7,NA,CASSPGASSYEQYF,TGCGCCAGCAGCCCAGGGGCTTCGTCCTACGAGCAGTACTTC
TRBV29-1,NA,TRBJ1-5,NA,CSVERGPNQPQHF,TGCAGCGTTGAGCGAGGGCCCAATCAGCCCCAGCATTTT
TRBV7-6,TRBD1,TRBJ1-2,NA,CASSPGQGQRRDGYTF,TGTGCCAGCAGCCCCGGACAGGGACAAAGGCGCGATGGCTACACCTTC
TRBV5-1,NA,TRBJ1-4,NA,CASSLAVGVEALFF,TGCGCCAGCAGCTTGGCGGTAGGAGTGGAGGCACTGTTTTTT
TRBV4-2,NA,TRBJ2-2,NA,CASSHPGKAGELFF,TGTGCCAGCAGCCACCCAGGGAAAGCCGGGGAGCTGTTTTTT
TRBV10-2,TRBD2,TRBJ2-7,NA,CAGEGVELAGARDEQYF,TGCGCCGGAGAAGGGGTTGAACTAGCGGGGGCACGGGACGAGCAGTACTTC
TRBV29-1,NA,TRBJ1-1,NA,CSVPRVGTEAFF,TGCAGCGTGCCCAGGGTAGGCACTGAAGCTTTCTTT
TRBV3-1/TRBV3-2,NA,TRBJ2-5,few,CASSQIAPRREETQYF,TGTGCCAGCAGCCAGATCGCCCCGAGGCGGGAAGAGACCCAGTACTTC
TRBV3-1/TRBV3-2,NA,TRBJ1-6,NA,CASSLQGPPLHF,TGTGCCAGCAGCCTTCAGGGTCCACCCCTCCACTTT
TRBV6-5,NA,TRBJ2-1,NA,CASSYSTAENEQFF,TGTGCCAGCAGTTACTCGACAGCCGAGAATGAGCAGTTCTTC
TRBV3-1/TRBV3-2,TRBD1,TRBJ1-2,few,CASRYGTGNGYTF,TGTGCCAGCAGGTACGGGACAGGGAATGGCTACACCTTC
TRBV9,NA,TRBJ1-1,NA,CASSVKANTEAFF,TGTGCCAGCAGCGTAAAAGCGAACACTGAAGCTTTCTTT
TRBV4-2,TRBD1,TRBJ2-5,NA,CASSQGGGRETQYF,TGTGCCAGCAGCCAAGGAGGGGGCCGGGAGACCCAGTACTTC
TRBV5-4,NA,TRBJ1-1,NA,CASGDFTLNTEAFF,TGTGCCAGCGGGGACTTCACCTTAAACACTGAAGCTTTCTTT
TRBV27,TRBD1,TRBJ1-2,NA,CASSGTGRGGYTF,TGTGCCAGCTCCGGGACAGGCCGCGGGGGCTACACCTTC
TRBV6-5,NA,TRBJ1-2,NA,CASRAGDYGYTF,TGTGCCAGCAGGGCAGGGGACTATGGCTACACCTTC
TRBV19,NA,TRBJ1-2,NA,CASSPWTDYGYTF,TGTGCCAGTAGTCCCTGGACAGATTATGGCTACACCTTC
TRBV12-3/TRBV12-4,TRBD1,TRBJ1-6,NA,CASSAGGNSPLHF,TGTGCCAGCAGTGCAGGGGGGAATTCACCCCTCCACTTT
TRBV27,NA,TRBJ2-1,NA,CASSLFQGYNEQFF,TGTGCCAGCAGTTTGTTTCAGGGATACAATGAGCAGTTCTTC
TRBV12-3/TRBV12-4,NA,TRBJ1-2,NA,CASSSTGGGYTF,TGTGCCAGCAGTTCGACAGGCGGTGGCTACACCTTC